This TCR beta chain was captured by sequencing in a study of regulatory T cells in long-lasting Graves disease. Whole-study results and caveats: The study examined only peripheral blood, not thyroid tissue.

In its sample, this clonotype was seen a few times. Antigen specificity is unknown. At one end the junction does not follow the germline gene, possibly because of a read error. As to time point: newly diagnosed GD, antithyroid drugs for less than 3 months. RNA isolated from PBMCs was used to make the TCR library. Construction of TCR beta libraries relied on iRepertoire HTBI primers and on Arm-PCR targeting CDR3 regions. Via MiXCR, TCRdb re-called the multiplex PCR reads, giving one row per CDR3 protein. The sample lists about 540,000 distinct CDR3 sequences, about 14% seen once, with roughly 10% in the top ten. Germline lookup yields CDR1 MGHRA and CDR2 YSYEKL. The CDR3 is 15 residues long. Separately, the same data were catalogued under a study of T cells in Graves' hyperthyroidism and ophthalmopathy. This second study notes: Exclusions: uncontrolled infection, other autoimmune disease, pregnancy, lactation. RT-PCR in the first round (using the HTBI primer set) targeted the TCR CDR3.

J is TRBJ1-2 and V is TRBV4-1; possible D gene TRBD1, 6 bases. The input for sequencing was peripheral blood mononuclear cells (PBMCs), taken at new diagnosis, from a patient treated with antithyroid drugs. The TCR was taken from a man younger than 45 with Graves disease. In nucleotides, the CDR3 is TGTGCCAGCAGCCAGGCTCCAGAGGGGGGCTATGGCTACACCTTC. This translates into CASSQAPEGGYGYTF.